This TCR beta chain was identified in a study of blood T cell repertoires in COVID-19. Study details: Samples came from the United States, Italy and Spain, spanning acute and convalescent COVID-19. Sources were T cells, B-cell-depleted T cells, or PBMCs; the material itself was cDNA or gDNA.

This clone was observed a handful of times. Study processing details: Estimated nucleated cell counts came from reference gene primer amplification. Sequenced by immunoSEQ multiplex PCR; TCRdb stores in-frame clones only, minus some. The V and J calls and clone size were taken over from that table, and D and trimming were inferred from the DNA. The table records about 290,000 clones, 85% to 90% of them present only once. Patients at the Seattle site were enrolled during active infection and followed longitudinally. The CDR3 is 15 amino acids. V lost 3 bases to trimming and J lost 0 bases, with 8 bases between them. Germline assignment: CDR1 MDHEN and CDR2 SYDVKM.

V gene TRBV28 combines with J gene TRBJ1-4; possibly TRBD1 for D (5 bases). The sequenced material came from peripheral blood. The sequence was collected from a woman aged 30 to 39 with COVID-19, enrolled during active disease. This CDR3 is CASSFTTATNEKLFF. The CDR3 nucleotides are TGTGCCAGCAGTTTCACGACAGCAACTAATGAAAAACTGTTTTTT.